This T cell receptor (beta chain) was identified during a study of identical twins. Details on this clonotype: The antigen remains unidentified.

In TCRdb, the 5' RACE reads were re-called with MiXCR into one record per CDR3 protein. The data show 450,000 to 650,000 distinct CDR3 sequences, with 13% to 15% seen just once and roughly 0.42% held by the top ten. Findings and caveats of the study: Compared with models, monozygotic twins showed more out-of-frame TCR alpha sharing. Invariant cells of the MAIT and iNKT types might have partly distorted the zero-insertion analyses. Out-of-frame alpha sequences common to twins exhibited a surplus of low generation probability.

This same sample was also part of a study on yellow fever vaccine responses in identical twins. As that report states: After vaccination, twins' T cell response reportedly seemed partly convergent, partly personalized.

The source material was CD4+ T cells sorted from blood. This TCR came from a woman between 18 and 30 years old in good health.

This CDR3 reads CASSLAGAGWDTQYF. CDR3 coding DNA: TGTGCCAGCAGTTTAGCGGGGGCCGGTTGGGATACGCAGTATTTT. The chain is built from TRBV12-3 or TRBV12-4 and TRBJ2-3, with D perhaps matching TRBD1 (6 bases). Deletions cut 0 bases from V and 6 bases from J, with 13 bases between. The length of the CDR3 is 15 residues.